The entry below describes one TCR beta chain. Its antigen remains unidentified. Other DNA sequences of this sample code for an identical CDR3. This sample was taken from a study of shared clonotypes between healthy human individuals. Study-wide findings and caveats: Naive CD4 clonotypes overlapped across several donors at approximately 5.5%.

Methods used by the authors: ImmunoSEQ gave junction-only sequences without quality scores, so filtering differed. Profiling relied on immunoSEQ multiplex PCR, and the TCRdb table lists in-frame clones only, not all of them. V and J calls and clone size are those listed in that table; D and trimming were worked out from the DNA. The data contain over a million clones, roughly 95% of them seen just once; the ten biggest clones take up roughly 1.2%. The germline CDR1 and CDR2 sequences are LNHNV and YYDKDF (reference sequence). Trimming at V came to 1 base and at J to 0 bases, leaving 2 bases not matched to a gene. This CDR3 has 16 amino acids.

The sequence derives from a man between 25 and 39 years old in good health. V gene TRBV15 combines with J gene TRBJ2-2; 7 bases match TRBD1. The sample taken for sequencing was naive CD4+ T cells sorted from blood. The subset denotes: CD45RA+ positively selected. For the CDR3, the DNA is TGTGCCACCAGCAGAGGGGGGACAGCGAACACCGGGGAGCTGTTTTTT. It codes for CATSRGGTANTGELFF.